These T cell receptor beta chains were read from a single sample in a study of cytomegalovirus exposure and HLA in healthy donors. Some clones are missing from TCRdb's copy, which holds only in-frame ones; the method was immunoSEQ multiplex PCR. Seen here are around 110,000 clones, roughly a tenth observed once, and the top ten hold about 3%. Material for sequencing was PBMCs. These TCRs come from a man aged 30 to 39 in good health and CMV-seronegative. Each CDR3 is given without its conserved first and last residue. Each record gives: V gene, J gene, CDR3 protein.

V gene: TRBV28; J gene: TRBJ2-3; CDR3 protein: ASPPEGLGTDTQY
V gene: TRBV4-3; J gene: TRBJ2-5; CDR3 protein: ASSQATHQGAQY
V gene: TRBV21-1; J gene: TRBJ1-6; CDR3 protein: AIFHRGPPGALH
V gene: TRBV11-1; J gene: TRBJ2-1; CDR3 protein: ASSFAGGYNEQF
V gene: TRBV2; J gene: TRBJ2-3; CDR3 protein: ASKPWGQLSTDTQY
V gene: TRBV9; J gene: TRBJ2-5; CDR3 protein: ASSVGGSQETQY
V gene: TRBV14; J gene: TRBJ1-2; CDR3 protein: ASSQGGHPNYGYT
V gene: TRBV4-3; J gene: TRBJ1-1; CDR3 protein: ASSQGHTEAF
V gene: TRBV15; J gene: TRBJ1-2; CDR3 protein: ATSTMGTGTGYYGYT
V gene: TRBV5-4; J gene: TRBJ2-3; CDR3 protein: ASSQGLAGGLDTQY
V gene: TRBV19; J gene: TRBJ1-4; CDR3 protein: ASSALGTGAKLF
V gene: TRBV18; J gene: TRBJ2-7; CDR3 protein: ASSPADTYEQY
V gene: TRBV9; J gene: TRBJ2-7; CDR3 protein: ASSVTTNEAYEQY
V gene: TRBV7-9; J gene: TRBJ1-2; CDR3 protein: ASEHRADYGYT
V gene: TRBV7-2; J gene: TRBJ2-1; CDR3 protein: ASSYWTGGNEQF
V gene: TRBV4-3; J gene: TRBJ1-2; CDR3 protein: ASSRNAEVLGTYGYT
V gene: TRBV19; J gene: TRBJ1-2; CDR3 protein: ASSIGGSGYGYT
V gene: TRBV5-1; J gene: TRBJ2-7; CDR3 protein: ASSLPLAGGLGNEQY
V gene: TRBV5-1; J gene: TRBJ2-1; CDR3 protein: ASSLEREGDEQF
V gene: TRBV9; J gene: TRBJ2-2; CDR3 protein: ASSKTSGSGTGELF